The 30 T cell receptor beta chains below all came from one sample that was sequenced in a study of cytomegalovirus exposure and HLA in healthy donors. A multiplex PCR was run with 60 Vbeta primers and 13 Jbeta primers. This table comes from immunoSEQ multiplex PCR, and its TCRdb copy is limited to in-frame clones, with some not included. This sample's table reports about 160,000 clones. Sequencing was performed on PBMCs. Every receptor here comes from a woman aged 60-70 years in good health and CMV-seronegative.

The CDR3 nucleotides are TGTGCCAGCAGCGCCACTAGCGGGGGGTCCCAGTTCTTC. This translates into CASSATSGGSQFF. V and J are TRBV2 and TRBJ2-1; 12 bases line up with TRBD2. Germline V gene sequence: CDR1 SNHLY, CDR2 FYNNEI. With V trimmed by 6 bases and J by 13 bases, 7 bases remained unmatched. This CDR3 has 13 residues.

The gene calls are TRBV18 and TRBJ2-7; 9 bases map to TRBD2. Looked up from germline, CDR1 is KGHSH and CDR2 is LQKENI. J was trimmed by 7 bases and V by 1 base; bases with no gene match: 11. CDR3 size: 16 residues. Here the CDR3 reads CASSPQNSGSPQEQYF. CDR3 nucleotide sequence: TGTGCCAGCTCACCACAAAATAGCGGGAGCCCCCAAGAGCAGTACTTC.

J is TRBJ1-1 and V is TRBV9, with no clear D. This CDR3 comprises 13 residues. V was trimmed by 3 bases and J by 1 base, leaving 7 bases between them. Germline CDR1 is SGDLS and CDR2 is YYNGEE. CDR3 nucleotides: TGTGCCAGCAGCGGACAACAGAACACTGAAGCTTTCTTT. Protein: CASSGQQNTEAFF.

The chain joins TRBV4-3 to TRBJ1-5, with 7 bases that match TRBD1. V gave up 0 bases and J gave up 3 bases; unmatched junction bases: 5. Germline V gene data show CDR1 as LGHNA and CDR2 as YSLEER. This CDR3 region has 16 residues. CDR3 in amino acids: CASSQDSGTVNQPQHF. The DNA for the CDR3 is TGCGCCAGCAGCCAAGATTCGGGGACAGTCAATCAGCCCCAGCATTTT.

The chain links TRBV7-9 to TRBJ2-3, with 7 nucleotides matching TRBD2. Germline CDR1 and CDR2: SEHNR and FQNEAQ (reference sequence). The ends lost 1 base at V and 0 bases at J; junction bases unmatched: 4. CDR3 length: 16 amino acids. CDR3: CASSLGGAGSTDTQYF. The CDR3 DNA sequence: TGTGCCAGCAGCTTAGGGGGAGCGGGGAGCACAGATACGCAGTATTTT.

The chain employs TRBV9 and TRBJ1-2; the match to TRBD1 covers 8 bases. Looked up from germline, CDR1 is SGDLS and CDR2 is YYNGEE. Trimming cost V 5 bases and J 4 bases; bases outside gene matches: 4. The CDR3 is 13 amino acids. Written as DNA, the CDR3 is TGTGCCAGCAGAGACAGGGGATCCTATGGCTACACCTTC. This codes for CASRDRGSYGYTF.

This sequence joins TRBV11-2 and TRBJ2-5, with TRBD2 matching over 8 bases. CDR1 is SGHAT and CDR2 is FQNNGV in the germline V gene. Germline trimming cut 5 bases from V and 5 bases from J; bases unmatched to any gene: 10. The CDR3 is made up of 15 amino acids. The CDR3 loop reads CASSLGAGGLETQYF. In DNA form, the CDR3 reads TGTGCCAGCAGCCTCGGCGCGGGGGGCCTGGAGACCCAGTACTTC.

This chain connects TRBV18 to TRBJ1-1, with TRBD1 matching over 8 bases. J was trimmed by 7 bases and V by 6 bases; bases with no gene match: 10. The CDR3 totals 14 residues. Germline CDR1 is KGHSH and CDR2 is LQKENI. In nucleotides, the CDR3 is TGTGCCAGCTCCCTACAGGGGGTTGGAGGTGAAGCTTTCTTT. Protein sequence: CASSLQGVGGEAFF.

The chain carries TRBV18 and TRBJ1-2; no reliable D call. CDR3 length: 15 residues. Germline V CDR1 and CDR2: KGHSH, LQKENI. The ends were cut back, 5 bases at V and 0 bases at J, with 13 bases in the middle. In DNA, the CDR3 is TGTGCCAGCTCAACAAGGACTGAAGCTAACTATGGCTACACCTTC. This encodes CASSTRTEANYGYTF.

V gene TRBV7-2 combines with J gene TRBJ2-7; 8 bases are a match to TRBD2. The CDR3 consists of 18 residues. CDR1 and CDR2 (germline): SGHTA, FQGNSA. The V and J ends lost 1 base and 5 bases, in that order; junction bases with no gene match: 16. CDR3 sequence: CASSLVGPSREGGDEQYF. Written as DNA, the CDR3 is TGTGCCAGCAGCTTAGTGGGGCCTAGCCGGGAGGGCGGAGACGAGCAGTACTTC.

The rearrangement uses TRBV7-3 and TRBJ2-7; weak D call: TRBD1 (5 bases). V shed 5 bases and J shed 3 bases, with 11 bases lying between them. Germline assignment: CDR1 SGHTA and CDR2 FQGTGA. This CDR3 spans 13 amino acids. CDR3 DNA sequence: TGTGCCAGCAGCCCAGGGATTGGCTACGAGCAGTACTTC. Amino acids: CASSPGIGYEQYF.

The rearrangement links TRBV5-1 to TRBJ1-5; 8 bases map to TRBD1. CDR3 length: 15 amino acids. From germline, CDR1 is SGHRS and CDR2 YFSETQ. V lost 5 bases to trimming and J lost 1 base; unmatched junction nucleotides: 5. The CDR3 bases are TGCGCCAGCAGATCCGGGACAGGCAGCAATCAGCCCCAGCATTTT. Protein sequence: CASRSGTGSNQPQHF.

The chain uses TRBV2 and TRBJ2-7; weak D call: TRBD2 (5 bases). Trimming pared 0 bases from V and 5 bases from J, leaving 11 bases between. Germline V lookup: CDR1 SNHLY, CDR2 FYNNEI. This CDR3 has 14 residues. This CDR3 reads CASSEARARNEQYF. As DNA, the CDR3 is TGTGCCAGCAGTGAAGCGCGGGCGAGGAACGAGCAGTACTTC.

The V gene is TRBV2, the J gene TRBJ2-2; D unclear. The CDR3 totals 12 residues. CDR1 and CDR2 (germline): SNHLY, FYNNEI. The V end lost 5 bases, the J end lost 3 bases, and 4 bases lay between the germline ends. The CDR3: CASSYYTGELFF. CDR3 nucleotides: TGTGCCAGCAGTTATTACACCGGGGAGCTGTTTTTT.

The V gene is TRBV5-1, the J gene TRBJ1-1, with unresolved D. The CDR3 loop spans 13 amino acids. The V and J ends lost 0 bases and 1 base respectively, with 4 bases between them. Germline CDR1 reads SGHRS; CDR2 reads YFSETQ. CDR3 residues: CASSLASNTEAFF. The DNA for the CDR3 is TGCGCCAGCAGCTTGGCCTCGAACACTGAAGCTTTCTTT.

The V gene is TRBV7-6, the J gene TRBJ2-7, with TRBD1 as a possible D gene (6 bases). Trimming removed 2 bases at V and 3 bases at J, with 11 bases between. Germline V gene lookup returns CDR1 SGHVS and CDR2 FNYEAQ. This CDR3 has 14 residues. CDR3 sequence: CASSLRDTNYEQYF. CDR3 bases: TGTGCCAGCAGCTTAAGGGACACCAACTACGAGCAGTACTTC.

The J gene is TRBJ2-7, the V gene TRBV6-5, with TRBD2 identical over 8 bases. V lost 7 bases, J lost 5 bases, and 4 bases stayed unmatched. The CDR3 is 12 residues long. The V gene's germline CDR1 is MNHEY and CDR2 SVGAGI. The CDR3 nucleotides read TGTGCCAGCATGTCGCGGGGGGACGAGCAGTACTTC. Translated, it gives CASMSRGDEQYF.

The V gene is TRBV12-5, the J gene TRBJ2-7; TRBD1 agrees at 12 bases. The CDR3 has 14 residues. Germline CDR1 and CDR2: LGHNT and FRNRAP. The J segment lost 4 bases and the V segment lost 6 bases, leaving 4 bases of the junction unmatched. The CDR3 sequence is CASGRDRGLYEQYF. The CDR3 region has the DNA TGTGCTAGTGGCCGGGACAGGGGGCTTTACGAGCAGTACTTC.

This chain connects TRBV5-6 to TRBJ2-3; D not certain. Germline CDR1 SGHDT, CDR2 YYEEEE. The CDR3 length is 13 residues. The ends were cut back, 4 bases at V and 7 bases at J, with 13 bases in the middle. The CDR3 region has the DNA TGTGCCAGCAGCCAACGGTCAGGCAATACGCAGTATTTT. It encodes CASSQRSGNTQYF.

This chain uses TRBV7-6 with TRBJ1-4, with TRBD1 as a possible D gene (6 bases). This CDR3 is built from 16 residues. Germline lookup yields CDR1 SGHVS and CDR2 FNYEAQ. The ends were cut back, 5 bases at V and 0 bases at J, with 13 bases in the middle. The CDR3 bases are TGTGCCAGCAGCCCACAGGGCCCTGCAACTAATGAAAAACTGTTTTTT. Its protein product is CASSPQGPATNEKLFF.

The gene calls are TRBV7-6 and TRBJ1-5; no clear D gene. Trimming shortened V by 5 bases and J by 3 bases, and 8 bases separated the two germline ends. Per germline, CDR1 SGHVS and CDR2 FNYEAQ. The CDR3 covers 13 residues. Here the CDR3 reads CASSRSYNQPQHF. CDR3 nucleotides: TGTGCCAGCAGCCGCAGTTACAATCAGCCCCAGCATTTT.

This chain connects TRBV6-6 to TRBJ2-1; D remains ambiguous. The CDR3 runs 13 residues. Germline loops: CDR1 MNHNY, CDR2 SVGAGI (reference sequence). V was shortened by 6 bases and J by 7 bases, with 13 bases between the two germline ends. CDR3 DNA sequence: TGTGCCAGCAGCCAACAGATTGGGAATGAGCAGTTCTTC. It encodes CASSQQIGNEQFF.

V gene TRBV11-3 combines with J gene TRBJ2-1; TRBD2 agrees at 7 bases. Germline V CDR1 and CDR2: SGHNT, YENEEA. The CDR3 spans 15 residues. The V segment lost 4 bases and the J segment 8 bases; nucleotides outside the gene matches: 11. The chain's CDR3 is CASSSGREGPYEQFF. Written as DNA, the CDR3 is TGTGCCAGCAGCTCGGGGAGGGAGGGCCCATATGAGCAGTTCTTC.

The V gene is TRBV7-3, the J gene TRBJ2-1, with TRBD2 as a possible D gene (6 bases). This CDR3 spans 15 amino acids. The V end lost 5 bases, the J end lost 4 bases, and 15 bases lay between the germline ends. Germline V gene data show CDR1 as SGHTA and CDR2 as FQGTGA. CDR3 region: CASSNSGSSYNEQFF. CDR3 sequence (DNA): TGTGCCAGCAGCAATAGCGGATCCTCGTACAATGAGCAGTTCTTC.

The gene calls are TRBV9 and TRBJ1-2; 9 bases align to TRBD1. After removal of 3 bases from V and 2 bases from J, the junction contained 2 bases not matched to a gene. This CDR3 region has 14 residues. Germline lookup yields CDR1 SGDLS and CDR2 YYNGEE. CDR3 region: CASSEGQGNYGYTF. For the CDR3, the DNA is TGTGCCAGCAGCGAAGGACAGGGGAACTATGGCTACACCTTC.

V and J are TRBV14 and TRBJ1-1; D not certain. CDR1 and CDR2 from the germline V gene are SGHDN and FVKESK. The V end was cut by 4 bases, the J end by 0 bases, with 9 bases between. This CDR3 has 14 residues. In nucleotides, the CDR3 is TGTGCCAGCAGCCTTAAGAGGATGAACACTGAAGCTTTCTTT. It yields the protein CASSLKRMNTEAFF.

The chain joins TRBV9 to TRBJ2-7; 8 nucleotides align to TRBD1. Germline V lookup: CDR1 SGDLS, CDR2 YYNGEE. CDR3 length: 15 amino acids. V gave up 2 bases and J gave up 0 bases; unmatched junction bases: 4. CDR3 loop: CASSVEGQASYEQYF. The CDR3 DNA reads as TGTGCCAGCAGCGTGGAGGGACAGGCCTCCTACGAGCAGTACTTC.

The genes are TRBV5-1 and TRBJ1-4; 8 bases line up with TRBD1. CDR1 SGHRS and CDR2 YFSETQ come from the germline V gene. This CDR3 contains 16 residues. The V gene end was trimmed by 0 bases and the J gene end by 7 bases; junction bases not matched to a gene: 8. CDR3 coding DNA: TGCGCCAGCAGCTTGGGGTACGGCAGGGGGCCTGAAAAACTGTTTTTT. It encodes CASSLGYGRGPEKLFF.

The chain combines TRBV4-1 with TRBJ2-1; TRBD1 matches 9 bases. The V gene end was trimmed by 3 bases and the J gene end by 6 bases; junction bases not matched to a gene: 12. Germline CDR1 MGHRA, CDR2 YSYEKL. The CDR3 length is 17 residues. The CDR3 sequence: CASSHPTGTGSRNEQFF. CDR3 nucleotide sequence: TGCGCCAGCAGCCATCCTACCGGGACAGGGAGCCGCAATGAGCAGTTCTTC.

V and J are TRBV6-1 and TRBJ1-5; TRBD1 matches 9 bases. The germline V gene has CDR1 MNHNS and CDR2 SASEGT. V was clipped by 10 bases and J by 6 bases; unmatched bases: 13. The CDR3 runs 15 residues. The chain's CDR3 is CATVTRGQGIQPQHF. The CDR3 nucleotides read TGTGCCACCGTTACCCGGGGACAGGGTATTCAGCCCCAGCATTTT.